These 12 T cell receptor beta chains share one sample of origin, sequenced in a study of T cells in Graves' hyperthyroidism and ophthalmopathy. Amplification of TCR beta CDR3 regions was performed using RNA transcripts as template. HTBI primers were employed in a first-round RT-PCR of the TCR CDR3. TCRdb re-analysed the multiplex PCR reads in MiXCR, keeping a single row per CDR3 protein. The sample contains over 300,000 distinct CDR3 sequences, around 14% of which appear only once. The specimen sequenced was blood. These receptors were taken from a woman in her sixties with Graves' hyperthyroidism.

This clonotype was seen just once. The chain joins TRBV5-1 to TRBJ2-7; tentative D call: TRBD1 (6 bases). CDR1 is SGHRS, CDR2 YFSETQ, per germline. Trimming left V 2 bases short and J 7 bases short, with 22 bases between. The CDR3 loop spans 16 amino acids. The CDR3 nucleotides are TGCGCCAGCAGCTTAGAAAGGGGGTCTAACTCGGATGAGCAGTACTTC. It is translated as CASSLERGSNSDEQYF.

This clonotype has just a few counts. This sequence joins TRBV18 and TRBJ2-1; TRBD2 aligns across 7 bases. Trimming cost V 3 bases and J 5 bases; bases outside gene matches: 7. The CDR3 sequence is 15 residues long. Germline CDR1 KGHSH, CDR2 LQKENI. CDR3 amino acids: CASSPPASGNNEQFF. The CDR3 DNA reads TGTGCCAGCTCACCCCCGGCGAGCGGGAACAATGAGCAGTTCTTC.

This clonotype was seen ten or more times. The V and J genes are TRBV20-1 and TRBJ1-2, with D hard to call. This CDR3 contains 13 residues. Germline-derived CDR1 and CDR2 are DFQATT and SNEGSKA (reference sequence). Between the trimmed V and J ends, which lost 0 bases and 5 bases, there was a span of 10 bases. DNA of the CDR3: TGCAGTGCTAGAGATCAACGGGTGTATGGCTACACCTTC. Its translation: CSARDQRVYGYTF.

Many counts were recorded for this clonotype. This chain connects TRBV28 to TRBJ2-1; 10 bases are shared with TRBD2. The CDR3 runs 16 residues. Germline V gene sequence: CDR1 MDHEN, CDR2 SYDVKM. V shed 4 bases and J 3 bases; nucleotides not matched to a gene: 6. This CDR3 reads CASSWRLAGNYNEQFF. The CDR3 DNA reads TGTGCCAGCAGTTGGCGACTAGCGGGTAACTACAATGAGCAGTTCTTC.

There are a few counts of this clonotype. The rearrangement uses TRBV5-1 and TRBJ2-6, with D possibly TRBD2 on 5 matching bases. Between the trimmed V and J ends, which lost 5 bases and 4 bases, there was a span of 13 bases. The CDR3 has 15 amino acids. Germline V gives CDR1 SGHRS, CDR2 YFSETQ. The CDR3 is CASRGLEAGANVLTF. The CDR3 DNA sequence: TGCGCCAGCAGAGGACTCGAGGCGGGGGCCAACGTCCTGACTTTC.

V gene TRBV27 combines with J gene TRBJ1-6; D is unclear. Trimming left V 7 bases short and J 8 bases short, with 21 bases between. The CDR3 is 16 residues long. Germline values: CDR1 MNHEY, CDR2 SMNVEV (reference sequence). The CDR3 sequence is CASTQRVRTGYSPLHF. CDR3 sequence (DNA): TGTGCCAGCACCCAAAGGGTCCGAACGGGGTATTCACCCCTCCACTTT.

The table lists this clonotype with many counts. The CDR3 sequence is CASSLRREVMSYNEQFF. CDR3 bases: TGTGCCAGCAGCTTAAGGCGGGAGGTAATGTCCTACAATGAGCAGTTCTTC. The chain uses TRBV7-9 and TRBJ2-1; TRBD2 aligns across 8 bases. J was trimmed by 1 base and V by 2 bases; bases with no gene match: 7. The CDR3 runs 17 residues. The germline gives CDR1 SEHNR, CDR2 FQNEAQ (reference sequence).

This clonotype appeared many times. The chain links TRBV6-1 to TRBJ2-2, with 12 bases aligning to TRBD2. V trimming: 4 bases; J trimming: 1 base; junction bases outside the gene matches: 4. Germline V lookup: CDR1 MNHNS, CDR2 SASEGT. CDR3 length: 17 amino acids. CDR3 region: CASSALAGGQNTGELFF. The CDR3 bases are TGTGCCAGCAGTGCACTAGCGGGAGGACAGAACACCGGGGAGCTGTTTTTT.

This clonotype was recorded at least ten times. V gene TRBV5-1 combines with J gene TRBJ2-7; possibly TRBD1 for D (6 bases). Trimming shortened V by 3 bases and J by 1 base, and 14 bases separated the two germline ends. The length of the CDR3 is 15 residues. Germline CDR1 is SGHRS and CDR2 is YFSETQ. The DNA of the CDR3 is TGCGCCAGCAGCTCCGTTGGGGGCGGATCCTACGAGCAGTACTTC. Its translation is CASSSVGGGSYEQYF.

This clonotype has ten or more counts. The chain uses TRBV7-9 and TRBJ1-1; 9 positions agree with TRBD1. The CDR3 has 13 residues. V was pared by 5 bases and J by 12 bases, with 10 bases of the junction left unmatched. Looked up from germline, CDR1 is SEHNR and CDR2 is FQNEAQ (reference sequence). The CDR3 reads CASSAMRDRETFF. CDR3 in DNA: TGTGCCAGCAGCGCAATGAGGGACAGGGAAACTTTCTTT.

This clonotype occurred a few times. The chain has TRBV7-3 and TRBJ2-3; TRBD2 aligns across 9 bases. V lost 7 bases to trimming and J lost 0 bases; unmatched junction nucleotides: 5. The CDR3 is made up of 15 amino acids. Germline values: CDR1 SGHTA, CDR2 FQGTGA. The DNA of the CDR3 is TGTGCCAGCACCGCTAGCGGGAAGAGCACAGATACGCAGTATTTT. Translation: CASTASGKSTDTQYF.

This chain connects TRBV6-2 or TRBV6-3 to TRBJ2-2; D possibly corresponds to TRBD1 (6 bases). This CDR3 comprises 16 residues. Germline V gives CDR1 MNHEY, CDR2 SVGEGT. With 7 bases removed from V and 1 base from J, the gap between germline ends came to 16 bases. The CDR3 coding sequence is TGTGCCAGCACCCCTTCGACAGGAATGAACACCGGGGAGCTGTTTTTT. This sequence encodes CASTPSTGMNTGELFF.